The TCR beta chain described here comes from a study of T-cell reconstitution after alpha-beta-depleted transplantation in children. Overall study results and limits: From surviving recipient T cells and thymic progenitors came the high day-60 TCRbeta diversity observed in some patients. T-cell counts and diversity at one year following transplant were attributed mainly to newly produced T cells. Alpha-beta T cells present about two months after transplant were reported to originate from several hundred expanded graft clones.

This clonotype was detected ten times or more. Its antigen remains unknown. The authors prepared the TCRbeta library with unique molecular identifiers. TCRdb re-called the PCR reads with MiXCR, one entry per CDR3 protein. The table records 700,000 to 850,000 distinct CDR3 sequences, roughly 15% of them present only once. The germline V and J ends were trimmed by 7 bases and 9 bases, with 13 bases remaining between them. The germline gives CDR1 WSHSY, CDR2 SAAADI. This CDR3 comprises 12 residues. The sequenced sample was PBMCs, mostly from graft donor cells, obtained 360 days after TCRalphabeta/CD19-depleted stem cell transplant. This TCR came from a male patient younger than 18 who had a stem cell transplant for acute lymphoblastic leukemia, so the T cells may come from the graft donor. The V and J genes are TRBV10-2 and TRBJ2-1, with D possibly matching TRBD1 (6 bases). The DNA of the CDR3 is TGCGCCAGCATGTCTAGCAGGGGTGAGCAGTTCTTC. Encoded protein: CASMSSRGEQFF.